These 17 T cell receptor beta chains were all obtained from the same sample, sequenced in a study of siplizumab effects on memory and regulatory T cells. The repertoire was sequenced with immunoSEQ multiplex PCR; TCRdb's copy has only in-frame clones and lacks some. The sample includes roughly 56,000 clones, around 98% of them seen just once. Material for sequencing was naive CD8+ T cells sorted from blood. These TCRs come from a human donor in good health.

The V and J genes are TRBV28 and TRBJ1-2; D unclear. CDR3 length: 16 amino acids. The V gene lost 5 bases and the J gene lost 4 bases, with 20 bases spanning the gap. Germline CDR1 and CDR2: MDHEN and SYDVKM. The CDR3 sequence is CASSDPNLPYTYGYTF. CDR3 coding DNA: TGTGCCAGCAGTGATCCTAATTTACCCTATACCTATGGCTACACCTTC.

This clone was counted a single time. The genes are TRBV29-1 and TRBJ1-2; TRBD1 might be the D (6 bases). The CDR3 spans 11 residues. Germline V gene lookup returns CDR1 SQVTM and CDR2 ANQGSEA. V was trimmed by 4 bases and J by 7 bases, leaving 10 bases between them. The CDR3 sequence: CSVVGARGYTF. CDR3 nucleotides: TGCAGCGTTGTGGGGGCTCGTGGCTACACCTTC. Complete variable domain (other parts from reference TRBV29-1 and TRBJ1-2): SAVISQKPSRDICQRGTSLTIQCQVDSQVTMMFWYRQQPGQSLTLIATANQGSEATYESGFVIDKFPISRPNLTFSTLTVSNMSPEDSSIYLCSVVGARGYTFGSGTRLTVV.

The chain employs TRBV6-5 and TRBJ1-5, with D possibly matching TRBD1 (6 bases). The V gene lost 8 bases and the J gene lost 4 bases, with 12 bases spanning the gap. The CDR3 spans 13 residues. Per the germline V gene, CDR1 is MNHEY and CDR2 is SVGAGI. CDR3 sequence (DNA): TGTGCCAGCGGGGAAACAGGGAATCAGCCCCAGCATTTT. Translation: CASGETGNQPQHF.

The chain employs TRBV11-3 and TRBJ2-1, with TRBD2 matching over 7 bases. Trimming removed 5 bases from V and 7 bases from J; junction bases left unmatched: 14. This CDR3 has 16 amino acids. Looked up from germline, CDR1 is SGHNT and CDR2 is YENEEA. The CDR3 protein is CASSLRRAGLVNEQFF. Written as DNA, the CDR3 is TGTGCCAGCAGCCTACGACGAGCGGGACTTGTTAATGAGCAGTTCTTC.

The chain carries TRBV5-4 and TRBJ2-7; possibly TRBD2 for D (5 bases). The germline V gene has CDR1 SGHNT and CDR2 YYREEE (reference sequence). The V end was cut by 0 bases, the J end by 2 bases, with 15 bases between. This CDR3 has 16 residues. This chain's CDR3 is CASSLGVPAEPYEQYF. The CDR3 nucleotides are TGTGCCAGCAGCTTGGGCGTCCCAGCGGAGCCCTACGAGCAGTACTTC.

CDR3 nucleotides: TGTGCCAGCAGCTCCGGCCTCGGGGAATTCACAGATACGCAGTATTTT. Translation: CASSSGLGEFTDTQYF. This chain joins TRBV7-3 and TRBJ2-3, with a tentative D call TRBD2 (5 bases). The ends were cut back, 4 bases at V and 2 bases at J, with 16 bases in the middle. Germline CDR1 and CDR2: SGHTA and FQGTGA. The CDR3 spans 16 residues.

The chain combines TRBV28 with TRBJ2-6; 9 nucleotides agree with TRBD1. This CDR3 is built from 17 residues. Germline V gene sequence: CDR1 MDHEN, CDR2 SYDVKM. The V segment lost 10 bases and the J segment 0 bases; nucleotides outside the gene matches: 10. CDR3 protein: CATIPGQGSSGANVLTF. DNA of the CDR3: TGTGCCACCATTCCGGGACAGGGAAGCTCTGGGGCCAACGTCCTGACTTTC.

This rearrangement joins TRBV19 to TRBJ1-5, with D unclear. CDR3 length: 15 amino acids. Looked up from germline, CDR1 is LNHDA and CDR2 is SQIVND (reference sequence). Trimming removed 2 bases at V and 4 bases at J, with 12 bases between. CDR3 sequence reads: CASSIRTENNQPQHF. In nucleotides, the CDR3 is TGTGCCAGTAGTATACGAACGGAAAATAATCAGCCCCAGCATTTT.

This chain links TRBV11-3 with TRBJ2-5, with D tentatively TRBD1 or TRBD2 (5 bases each). This CDR3 region has 15 residues. CDR1 SGHNT and CDR2 YENEEA come from the germline V gene. With 0 bases removed from V and 4 bases from J, the gap between germline ends came to 12 bases. For the CDR3, the DNA is TGTGCCAGCAGCTTAGATGGGGGTGGAAGAGAGACCCAGTACTTC. Its protein is CASSLDGGGRETQYF.

This chain connects TRBV18 to TRBJ2-7; 10 nucleotides match TRBD2. The CDR3 contains 17 residues. V dropped 2 bases and J dropped 2; count of bases not matched to a gene: 9. Germline loops: CDR1 KGHSH, CDR2 LQKENI. The CDR3 is CASSPEAFSGRPYEQYF. The CDR3 bases are TGTGCCAGCTCACCAGAAGCATTTAGCGGGAGGCCCTACGAGCAGTACTTC.

This clone was found once. The V gene is TRBV15, the J gene TRBJ2-7; D assignment may be TRBD1 or TRBD2 (5 bases each). The germline CDR1 and CDR2 sequences are LNHNV and YYDKDF (reference sequence). There are 12 residues in the CDR3. V was pared by 5 bases and J by 5 bases, with 10 bases between. The CDR3 sequence is CATSPRGHEQYF. DNA for the CDR3: TGTGCCACCAGCCCACGGGGACACGAGCAGTACTTC.

This clone came up once. This chain joins TRBV9 and TRBJ1-5; D is possibly TRBD1 (6 bases). V gave up 0 bases and J gave up 3 bases, with 10 bases separating them. This CDR3 has 15 amino acids. Germline CDR1 and CDR2: SGDLS and YYNGEE. CDR3: CASSVDGGSNQPQHF. In nucleotides, the CDR3 is TGTGCCAGCAGCGTAGACGGGGGCTCCAATCAGCCCCAGCATTTT.

This clone occurred once. V is TRBV6-6 and J is TRBJ1-2, with D uncertain. The V end was cut by 0 bases, the J end by 0 bases, with 8 bases between. Per germline, CDR1 MNHNY and CDR2 SVGAGI (reference sequence). The CDR3 extends over 15 amino acids. Here the CDR3 reads CASSYSGRANYGYTF. CDR3 coding DNA: TGTGCCAGCAGTTACTCAGGGAGAGCTAACTATGGCTACACCTTC.

The genes are TRBV10-3 and TRBJ2-7; D is unclear. Per the germline V gene, CDR1 is ENHRY and CDR2 is SYGVKD. Trimming cost V 0 bases and J 7 bases, with 19 bases left between them. The CDR3 length is 16 residues. The DNA for the CDR3 is TGTGCCATCAGTGAGTCGATCCAACAGACCTCACAGGAGCAGTACTTC. Encoded protein: CAISESIQQTSQEQYF.

The J gene is TRBJ2-2, the V gene TRBV7-9; D perhaps matches TRBD1 (6 bases). This CDR3 spans 14 amino acids. With 4 bases removed from V and 4 bases from J, the gap between germline ends came to 10 bases. Germline assignment: CDR1 SEHNR and CDR2 FQNEAQ (reference sequence). The CDR3 region is CASSSGQLTGELFF. For the CDR3, the DNA is TGTGCCAGCAGCTCCGGACAGCTCACCGGGGAGCTGTTTTTT.

As DNA, the CDR3 is TGTGCCTGGAGTCCCGACGGAGATACGCAGTATTTT. Its protein product is CAWSPDGDTQYF. The rearrangement uses TRBV30 and TRBJ2-3; D remains unclear. The V gene lost 2 bases and the J gene lost 5 bases, with 8 bases spanning the gap. In germline, CDR1 is GTSNPN, CDR2 SVGIG (reference sequence). The CDR3 sequence is 12 residues long. The complete variable domain, with remaining parts taken from reference TRBV30 and TRBJ2-3, reads SQTIHQWPATLVQPVGSPLSLECTVEGTSNPNLYWYRQAAGRGLQLLFYSVGIGQISSEVPQNLSASRPQDRQFILSSKKLLLSDSGFYLCAWSPDGDTQYFGPGTRLTVL.

The chain carries TRBV9 and TRBJ1-4; 8 positions match TRBD1. CDR3 size: 15 residues. The trim removed 4 bases at V and 7 bases at J, leaving 9 bases unmatched. Looked up from germline, CDR1 is SGDLS and CDR2 is YYNGEE. The CDR3 sequence: CASSTSGTGGEKLFF. The CDR3 nucleotides read TGTGCCAGCAGCACCTCCGGGACAGGTGGTGAAAAACTGTTTTTT.